The 20 T cell receptor beta chains below all came from one sample that was sequenced in a study of shared clonotypes between healthy human individuals. Here immunoSEQ multiplex PCR was the method, and the copy in TCRdb shows in-frame clones only, minus some. The table has roughly 2.5 million clones, approximately 94% seen once. Material for sequencing was naive CD4+ T cells sorted from blood. Specified subset: CD45RA+ positively selected. The receptors originated from a man between 18 and 35 years old in good health.

This clone has just one count. The chain employs TRBV7-2 and TRBJ2-5, with TRBD2 matching over 10 bases. CDR3 length: 15 amino acids. The germline gives CDR1 SGHTA, CDR2 FQGNSA. Trimming removed 10 bases from V and 6 bases from J; junction bases left unmatched: 14. This chain's CDR3 is CATAGASGSGKTQYF. The DNA for the CDR3 is TGTGCCACAGCCGGGGCTAGCGGGAGTGGGAAGACCCAGTACTTC. The full variable domain, rest sourced from reference TRBV7-2 and TRBJ2-5, is GAGVSQSPSNKVTEKGKDVELRCDPISGHTALYWYRQSLGQGLEFLIYFQGNSAPDKSGLPSDRFSAERTGGSVSTLTIQRTQQEDSAVYLCATAGASGSGKTQYFGPGTRLLVL.

The gene calls are TRBV6-5 and TRBJ2-5, with 8 bases fitting TRBD2. Per germline, CDR1 MNHEY and CDR2 SVGAGI. V trimming: 0 bases; J trimming: 11 bases; junction bases outside the gene matches: 2. This CDR3 spans 12 amino acids. In DNA form, the CDR3 reads TGTGCCAGCAGTTACTCGAGCGGGGGTCAGTACTTC. Protein sequence: CASSYSSGGQYF.

The rearrangement joins TRBV10-3 to TRBJ1-3; 8 bases fit TRBD1. The CDR3 is 16 amino acids. V lost 2 bases to trimming and J lost 0 bases; unmatched junction nucleotides: 3. Germline CDR1 and CDR2: ENHRY and SYGVKD. The CDR3 sequence is CAISEGQGGSGNTIYF. The CDR3 DNA sequence: TGTGCCATCAGTGAGGGACAGGGCGGCTCTGGAAACACCATATATTTT.

The gene calls are TRBV18 and TRBJ2-1; 11 nucleotides agree with TRBD1. Per the germline V gene, CDR1 is KGHSH and CDR2 is LQKENI. Trimming took 2 bases from V and 7 from J; bases not matched to a gene: 4. There are 15 residues in the CDR3. The DNA of the CDR3 is TGTGCCAGCTCACCAAGGACAGGGGGCGAAAATGAGCAGTTCTTC. The encoded protein is CASSPRTGGENEQFF.

This clone appeared a single time. This chain joins TRBV5-6 and TRBJ2-5, with 13 bases matching TRBD2. The DNA end is more similar to TRBJ2-7, so the J call may be wrong. Germline lookup yields CDR1 SGHDT and CDR2 YYEEEE. This CDR3 comprises 17 residues. The CDR3 loop is CASSLDGLAGVYNEQYF. The CDR3 DNA sequence: TGTGCCAGCAGCTTGGATGGACTAGCGGGAGTTTATAACGAGCAGTACTTC.

V is TRBV7-2 and J is TRBJ1-1; possibly TRBD1 for D (6 bases). V was shortened by 0 bases and J by 4 bases, with 9 bases between the two germline ends. Germline V lookup: CDR1 SGHTA, CDR2 FQGNSA. The CDR3 spans 14 residues. This chain's CDR3 is CASSLAGAFTEAFF. In nucleotides, the CDR3 is TGTGCCAGCAGCTTAGCGGGGGCTTTCACTGAAGCTTTCTTT.

The chain combines TRBV11-2 with TRBJ1-6; 8 bases line up with TRBD1. This CDR3 has 15 amino acids. CDR1 and CDR2 (germline): SGHAT, FQNNGV. V was clipped by 0 bases and J by 9 bases; unmatched bases: 4. This CDR3 is CASSLDQDRVSPLHF. The CDR3, as DNA: TGTGCCAGCAGCTTAGATCAGGACAGGGTTTCACCCCTCCACTTT.

This chain links TRBV19 with TRBJ1-2, with TRBD1 identical over 11 bases. From germline, CDR1 is LNHDA and CDR2 SQIVND (reference sequence). With 5 bases clipped from V and 8 bases from J, the junction kept 7 bases outside the gene matches. The CDR3 spans 14 residues. For the CDR3, the DNA is TGTGCCAGTAGTTACGGACAGGGGGCGCCCGGCTACACCTTC. This gives the protein CASSYGQGAPGYTF.

This clone was seen once. The chain recombines TRBV5-5 with TRBJ2-7, with D hard to call. CDR3 length: 16 residues. V was shortened by 0 bases and J by 3 bases, with 16 bases between the two germline ends. Per the germline V gene, CDR1 is SGHKS and CDR2 is YYEKEE (reference sequence). The CDR3 region has the DNA TGTGCCAGCAGCTTGGTTTTGGAACTCGGGCGCTACGAGCAGTACTTC. Translation: CASSLVLELGRYEQYF. Filled out from reference TRBV5-5 and TRBJ2-7, the complete variable domain reads DAGVTQSPTHLIKTRGQQVTLRCSPISGHKSVSWYQQVLGQGPQFIFQYYEKEERGRGNFPDRFSARQFPNYSSELNVNALLLGDSALYLCASSLVLELGRYEQYFGPGTRLTVT.

About this clone itself: Different DNA sequences within this sample yield the same CDR3. This chain joins TRBV10-3 and TRBJ2-2; D gene unclear. Trimming shortened V by 7 bases and J by 1 base, and 7 bases separated the two germline ends. The CDR3 length is 13 residues. Germline CDR1 and CDR2: ENHRY and SYGVKD. The DNA of the CDR3 is TGTGCCATCACCTCAGGGAACACCGGGGAGCTGTTTTTT. Encoded protein: CAITSGNTGELFF.

CDR3 residues: CASGTGGEEKLFF. Here the CDR3 DNA reads TGTGCCAGCGGGACAGGGGGGGAGGAAAAACTGTTTTTT. The V call is TRBV28, the J call TRBJ1-4, with 11 bases matching TRBD1. In germline, CDR1 is MDHEN, CDR2 SYDVKM. The length of the CDR3 is 13 residues. J was trimmed by 8 bases and V by 8 bases; bases with no gene match: 4.

The gene calls are TRBV2 and TRBJ2-5, with 7 bases matching TRBD2. V was pared by 7 bases and J by 2 bases, with 7 bases of the junction left unmatched. The CDR3 sequence is 14 residues long. Germline V gene lookup returns CDR1 SNHLY and CDR2 FYNNEI. This CDR3 is CASTGRGRQETQYF. CDR3 in DNA: TGTGCCAGCACGGGGAGGGGTCGGCAAGAGACCCAGTACTTC.

The chain joins TRBV10-3 to TRBJ2-5; possibly TRBD1 for D (6 bases). The V end lost 4 bases, the J end lost 4 bases, and 19 bases lay between the germline ends. The CDR3 is made up of 16 amino acids. Germline lookup yields CDR1 ENHRY and CDR2 SYGVKD. DNA for the CDR3: TGTGCCATCAGTGGTCGTGAGACAGGCTTCTTAGAGACCCAGTACTTC. Translation: CAISGRETGFLETQYF.

V usage is TRBV5-1 and J usage is TRBJ2-1; 10 nucleotides agree with TRBD2. This CDR3 has 17 amino acids. Trimming cost V 4 bases and J 7 bases; bases outside gene matches: 14. The germline V gene has CDR1 SGHRS and CDR2 YFSETQ. Written as DNA, the CDR3 is TGCGCCAGCAGCCCTCCACGTAGAAGCGGGGGGGTTAATGAGCAGTTCTTC. Its protein product is CASSPPRRSGGVNEQFF.

CDR3 amino acids: CASSVEYRTGRDGYTF. CDR3 bases: TGTGCCAGCAGCGTAGAGTACCGTACAGGGAGGGATGGCTACACCTTC. The rearrangement links TRBV9 to TRBJ1-2, with D perhaps matching TRBD1 (6 bases). The V gene lost 0 bases and the J gene lost 6 bases, with 18 bases spanning the gap. Germline V gene sequence: CDR1 SGDLS, CDR2 YYNGEE. This CDR3 has 16 residues.

V gene TRBV11-1 combines with J gene TRBJ2-1; TRBD2 matches 16 bases. The CDR3 extends over 17 amino acids. V shed 4 bases and J 15 bases; nucleotides not matched to a gene: 15. Germline V CDR1 and CDR2: SGHAT, FQDESV (reference sequence). The CDR3 region is CASSSGTSGGARVLPFF. The CDR3, as DNA: TGTGCCAGCAGCTCCGGGACTAGCGGGGGGGCCCGGGTATTACCGTTCTTC.

V usage is TRBV30 and J usage is TRBJ1-5, with D unresolved. This CDR3 has 13 amino acids. CDR1 and CDR2 (germline): GTSNPN, SVGIG (reference sequence). V was clipped by 2 bases and J by 1 base, with 6 bases between them. The CDR3: CAWSRSSNQPQHF. DNA of the CDR3: TGTGCCTGGAGTCGGTCCAGCAATCAGCCCCAGCATTTT.

A note on this clone: Other nucleotide sequences from this sample produce the same CDR3. The chain links TRBV7-9 to TRBJ2-3; D gene uncertain. The germline CDR1 and CDR2 sequences are SEHNR and FQNEAQ (reference sequence). With 2 bases removed from V and 3 bases from J, the gap between germline ends came to 6 bases. The CDR3 length is 13 residues. The chain's CDR3 is CASSLTGTDTQYF. CDR3 nucleotides: TGTGCCAGCAGCTTAACCGGGACAGATACGCAGTATTTT.

The CDR3 is CASGAGGDNSPLHF. The CDR3 DNA follows: TGTGCCAGCGGGGCAGGGGGAGATAATTCACCCCTCCACTTT. The J gene is TRBJ1-6, the V gene TRBV27, with 7 bases lining up with TRBD1. The CDR3 is made up of 14 amino acids. The V gene's germline CDR1 is MNHEY and CDR2 SMNVEV (reference sequence). V dropped 8 bases and J dropped 5; count of bases not matched to a gene: 6.

The chain has TRBV10-3 and TRBJ2-1; 8 nucleotides line up with TRBD1. Looked up from germline, CDR1 is ENHRY and CDR2 is SYGVKD. V trimming: 11 bases; J trimming: 2 bases; junction bases outside the gene matches: 8. CDR3 size: 14 residues. This CDR3 is CAVKQGAAYNEQFF. For the CDR3, the DNA is TGTGCCGTAAAGCAGGGGGCCGCCTACAATGAGCAGTTCTTC.